This is a list of T cell receptor beta chains from one sample in a study of T cells in Graves' hyperthyroidism and ophthalmopathy. TCRdb reprocessed the multiplex PCR reads with MiXCR, giving one entry per CDR3 protein. The sample has more than 550,000 distinct CDR3 sequences; around 19% are singletons. What was sequenced was blood. These receptors originate from a woman in her forties or fifties with Graves' hyperthyroidism that later progressed to Graves' ophthalmopathy. Both conserved end residues are trimmed from each CDR3.

V,CDR3
TRBV24-1,ATSGGADGYT
TRBV19,ASSIRKETASNYGYT
TRBV11-3,ASSLEPGSTDTQY
TRBV4-2,ASSQVRSAGNTIY
TRBV3-1,ASSQGRSGNTIY
TRBV5-6,ASSFDRQRNTIY
TRBV19,ASLKRGQENNEQF
TRBV2,ASSDPGQGAEVNEKLF
TRBV18,ASSPSTGGGNQPQH
TRBV12-5,ASAAGRTGELF
TRBV27,ASSLRGSPLH
TRBV5-1,ASSLDGSRDTDTQY
TRBV2,ASSVGQGVGNTIY